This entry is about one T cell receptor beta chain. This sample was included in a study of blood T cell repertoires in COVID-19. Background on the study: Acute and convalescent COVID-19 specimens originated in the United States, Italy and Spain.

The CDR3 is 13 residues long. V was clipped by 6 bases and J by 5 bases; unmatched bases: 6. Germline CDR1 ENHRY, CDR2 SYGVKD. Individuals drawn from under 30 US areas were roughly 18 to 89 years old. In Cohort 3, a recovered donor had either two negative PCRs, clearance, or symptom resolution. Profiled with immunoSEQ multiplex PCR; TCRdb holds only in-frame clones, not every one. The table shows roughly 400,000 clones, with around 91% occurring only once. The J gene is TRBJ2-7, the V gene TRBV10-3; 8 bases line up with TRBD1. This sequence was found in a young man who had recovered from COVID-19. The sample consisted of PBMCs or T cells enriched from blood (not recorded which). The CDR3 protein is CAIRVDRAHEQYF. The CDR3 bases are TGTGCCATCAGAGTGGACAGGGCTCACGAGCAGTACTTC.